Listed here are 11 T cell receptor beta chains from one sample, sequenced in a study of cytomegalovirus exposure and HLA in healthy donors. The primer mix had 60 Vbeta and 13 Jbeta primers. Here immunoSEQ multiplex PCR was the method, and the copy in TCRdb shows in-frame clones only, minus some. In the table there are about 180,000 clones, over 70% of which are singletons. Sequences were obtained from PBMCs. All receptors come from a male donor in good health and CMV-seronegative.

The chain employs TRBV6-5 and TRBJ2-2; a possible D gene is TRBD1 (6 bases). Trimming removed 2 bases at V and 2 bases at J, with 12 bases between. CDR3 length equals 16 residues. Germline V CDR1 and CDR2: MNHEY, SVGAGI. In nucleotides, the CDR3 is TGTGCCAGCAGTTACCCGGGACACCGAAACACCGGGGAGCTGTTTTTT. Its translation is CASSYPGHRNTGELFF.

This clone was seen just once. The rearrangement joins TRBV12-5 to TRBJ1-5; weak D call: TRBD1 (6 bases). CDR3 size: 17 residues. Trimming took 0 bases from V and 3 from J, leaving 15 bases between them. From germline, CDR1 is LGHNT and CDR2 FRNRAP. CDR3 sequence reads: CASGLVNADRPNQPQHF. The CDR3 nucleotides are TGTGCTAGTGGTTTGGTAAATGCGGACAGACCCAATCAGCCCCAGCATTTT.

This rearrangement joins TRBV4-1 to TRBJ1-2; 11 nucleotides match TRBD1. The ends lost 4 bases at V and 2 bases at J; junction bases unmatched: 0. This CDR3 has 14 residues. Germline-derived CDR1 and CDR2 are MGHRA and YSYEKL. The CDR3 nucleotides read TGCGCCAGCAGCCGGGACAGGGGGAACTATGGCTACACCTTC. As protein: CASSRDRGNYGYTF.

In its sample, this clone was seen a few times. The chain is built from TRBV2 and TRBJ1-2; 9 nucleotides align to TRBD1. Germline trimming cut 5 bases from V and 2 bases from J; bases unmatched to any gene: 3. The CDR3 covers 14 residues. Looked up from germline, CDR1 is SNHLY and CDR2 is FYNNEI. The CDR3: CASSWDRVNYGYTF. The CDR3 nucleotides are TGTGCCAGCAGTTGGGACAGGGTGAACTATGGCTACACCTTC.

The chain combines TRBV28 with TRBJ1-5; D is possibly TRBD1 (5 bases). Trimming stripped 6 bases from V and 2 bases from J, with 17 bases between. The CDR3 is 16 amino acids. From germline, CDR1 is MDHEN and CDR2 SYDVKM. The CDR3 coding sequence is TGTGCCAGCAGAGGCTACGGGGGTGGGGGCAATCAGCCCCAGCATTTT. This sequence encodes CASRGYGGGGNQPQHF.

The chain has TRBV19 and TRBJ2-5, with D unresolved. The CDR3 loop spans 14 amino acids. V was cut by 1 base and J by 2 bases, with 8 bases left in between. The germline V gene encodes CDR1 LNHDA and CDR2 SQIVND (reference sequence). The CDR3 reads CASSIGVRQETQYF. The CDR3 coding sequence is TGTGCCAGTAGTATAGGCGTCAGGCAAGAGACCCAGTACTTC.

This chain connects TRBV30 to TRBJ2-5; D possibly corresponds to TRBD2 (6 bases). Trimming left V 2 bases short and J 11 bases short, with 18 bases between. The CDR3 consists of 13 residues. Germline lookup yields CDR1 GTSNPN and CDR2 SVGIG (reference sequence). In nucleotides, the CDR3 is TGTGCCTGGAGTCGGGGTAGCGGTCCTAAGCAGTACTTC. Its protein product is CAWSRGSGPKQYF.

The rearrangement links TRBV30 to TRBJ2-1; D may be TRBD2 (6 bases). The V end lost 0 bases, the J end lost 5 bases, and 14 bases lay between the germline ends. From germline, CDR1 is GTSNPN and CDR2 SVGIG (reference sequence). There are 15 residues in the CDR3. The CDR3 nucleotides read TGTGCCTGGAGTGTATGGGGGAGGACCCACAATGAGCAGTTCTTC. Its protein is CAWSVWGRTHNEQFF.

This clone occurred a few times. This rearrangement joins TRBV6-6 to TRBJ2-2, with D possibly matching TRBD1 (6 bases). From germline, CDR1 is MNHNY and CDR2 SVGAGI (reference sequence). The germline V and J ends were trimmed by 2 bases and 9 bases, with 13 bases remaining between them. CDR3 length equals 14 residues. CDR3 sequence reads: CASSYMDSVRELFF. The DNA of the CDR3 is TGTGCCAGCAGTTACATGGACAGCGTCCGGGAGCTGTTTTTT.

The chain is built from TRBV28 and TRBJ1-2; tentative D call: TRBD1 (5 bases). Germline V gene sequence: CDR1 MDHEN, CDR2 SYDVKM. Trimming took off 4 bases at V and 5 bases at J, with 17 bases between the two ends. The CDR3 is 15 amino acids. CDR3 amino acids: CASSWGGAGPYGYTF. The CDR3 coding sequence is TGTGCCAGCAGTTGGGGCGGGGCTGGGCCATATGGCTACACCTTC.

The rearrangement uses TRBV27 and TRBJ1-2, with 9 bases matching TRBD1. This CDR3 is built from 13 residues. The junction had 5 bases not matched to a gene; V was cut back by 5 bases and J by 7 bases. Germline CDR1 MNHEY, CDR2 SMNVEV (reference sequence). In DNA, the CDR3 is TGTGCCAGCAGTACAGGGGGCTTAAGTGGCTACACCTTC. Its protein is CASSTGGLSGYTF.